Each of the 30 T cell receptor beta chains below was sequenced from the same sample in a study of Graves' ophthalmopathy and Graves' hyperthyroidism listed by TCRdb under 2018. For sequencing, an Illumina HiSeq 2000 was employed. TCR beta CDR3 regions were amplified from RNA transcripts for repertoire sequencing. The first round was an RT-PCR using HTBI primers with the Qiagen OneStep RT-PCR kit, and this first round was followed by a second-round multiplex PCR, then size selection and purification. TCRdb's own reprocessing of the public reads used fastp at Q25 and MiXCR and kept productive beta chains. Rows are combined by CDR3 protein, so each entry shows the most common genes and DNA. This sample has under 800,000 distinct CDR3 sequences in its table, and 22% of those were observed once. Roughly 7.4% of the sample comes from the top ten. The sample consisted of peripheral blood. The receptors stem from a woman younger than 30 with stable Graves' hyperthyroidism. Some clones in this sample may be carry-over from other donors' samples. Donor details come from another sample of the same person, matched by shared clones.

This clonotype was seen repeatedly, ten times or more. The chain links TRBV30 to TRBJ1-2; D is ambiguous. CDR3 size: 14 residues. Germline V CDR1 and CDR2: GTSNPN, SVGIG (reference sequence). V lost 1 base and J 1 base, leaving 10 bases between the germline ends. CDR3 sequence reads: CAWSDGEFNYGYTF. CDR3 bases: TGTGCCTGGAGTGACGGAGAATTTAACTATGGCTACACCTTC.

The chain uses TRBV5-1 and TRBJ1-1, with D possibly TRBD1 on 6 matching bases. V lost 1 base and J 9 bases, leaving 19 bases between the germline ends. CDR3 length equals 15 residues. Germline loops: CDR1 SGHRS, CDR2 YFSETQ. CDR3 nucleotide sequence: TGCGCCAGCAGCTTGAGAGCAGGGGCCGGCGAAAAAGCTTTCTTT. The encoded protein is CASSLRAGAGEKAFF.

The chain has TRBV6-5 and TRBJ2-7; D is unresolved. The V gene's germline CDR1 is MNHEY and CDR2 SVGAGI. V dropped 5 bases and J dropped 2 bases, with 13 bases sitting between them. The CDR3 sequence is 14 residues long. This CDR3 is CASSTRDKPYEQYF. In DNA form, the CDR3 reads TGTGCCAGCAGTACTCGAGACAAGCCCTACGAGCAGTACTTC.

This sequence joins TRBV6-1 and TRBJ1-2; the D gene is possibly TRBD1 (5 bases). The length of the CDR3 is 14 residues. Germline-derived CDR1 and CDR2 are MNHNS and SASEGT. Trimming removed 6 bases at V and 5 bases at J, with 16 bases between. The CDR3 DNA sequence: TGTGCCAGCAGCCCCCGGGACGGATTTTATGGCTACACCTTC. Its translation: CASSPRDGFYGYTF.

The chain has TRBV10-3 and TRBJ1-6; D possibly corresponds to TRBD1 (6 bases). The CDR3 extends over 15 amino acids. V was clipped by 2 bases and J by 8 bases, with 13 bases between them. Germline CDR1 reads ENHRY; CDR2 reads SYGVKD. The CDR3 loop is CAISERRAGDSPLHF. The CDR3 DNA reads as TGTGCCATCAGTGAGAGGAGGGCAGGGGATTCACCCCTCCACTTT.

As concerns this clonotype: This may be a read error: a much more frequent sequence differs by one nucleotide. The CDR3 protein is CASSVQRAANEQDF. The DNA of the CDR3 is TGTGCCAGCAGTGTTCAGAGGGCAGCTAACGAGCAGGACTTC. V is TRBV2 and J is TRBJ2-7, with a possible D match to TRBD2 (5 bases). The CDR3 is 14 amino acids. Germline values: CDR1 SNHLY, CDR2 FYNNEI.

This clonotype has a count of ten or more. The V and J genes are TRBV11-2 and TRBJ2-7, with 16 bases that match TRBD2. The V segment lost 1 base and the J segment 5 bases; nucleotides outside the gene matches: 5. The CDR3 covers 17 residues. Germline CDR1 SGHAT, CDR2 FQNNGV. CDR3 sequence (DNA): TGTGCCAGCAGCTTAGGTCGGGGACTAGCGGGGGGGCACGAGCAGTACTTC. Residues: CASSLGRGLAGGHEQYF. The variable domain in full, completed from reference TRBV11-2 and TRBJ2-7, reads EAGVAQSPRYKIIEKRQSVAFWCNPISGHATLYWYQQILGQGPKLLIQFQNNGVVDDSQLPKDRFSAERLKGVDSTLKIQPAKLEDSAVYLCASSLGRGLAGGHEQYFGPGTRLTVT.

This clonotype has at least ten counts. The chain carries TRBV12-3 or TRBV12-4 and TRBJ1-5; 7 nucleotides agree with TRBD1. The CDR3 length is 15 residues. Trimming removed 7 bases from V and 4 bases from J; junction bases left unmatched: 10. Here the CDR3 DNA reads TGTGCCAGCACCCTGGGAGGGGGCTTGAATCAGCCCCAGCATTTT. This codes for CASTLGGGLNQPQHF.

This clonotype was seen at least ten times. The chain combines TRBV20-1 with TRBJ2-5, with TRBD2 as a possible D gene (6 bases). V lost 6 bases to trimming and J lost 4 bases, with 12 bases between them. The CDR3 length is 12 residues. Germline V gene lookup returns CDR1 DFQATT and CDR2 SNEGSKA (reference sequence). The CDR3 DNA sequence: TGCAGTGCGCTTCGGGGGTTAGAGACCCAGTACTTC. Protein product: CSALRGLETQYF.

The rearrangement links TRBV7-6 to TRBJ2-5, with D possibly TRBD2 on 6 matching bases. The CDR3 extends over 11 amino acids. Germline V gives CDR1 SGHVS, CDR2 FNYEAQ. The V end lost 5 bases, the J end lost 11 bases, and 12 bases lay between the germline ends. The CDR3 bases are TGTGCCAGCAGCACGGGACTTCGGCAGTACTTC. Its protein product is CASSTGLRQYF.

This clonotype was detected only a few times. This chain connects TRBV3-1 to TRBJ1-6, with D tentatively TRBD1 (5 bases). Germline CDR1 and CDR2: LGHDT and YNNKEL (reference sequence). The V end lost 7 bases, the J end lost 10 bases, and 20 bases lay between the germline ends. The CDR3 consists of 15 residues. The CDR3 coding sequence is TGTGCCAGCAACAAGATGGGGGGGAATGGATCACCCCTCCACTTT. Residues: CASNKMGGNGSPLHF.

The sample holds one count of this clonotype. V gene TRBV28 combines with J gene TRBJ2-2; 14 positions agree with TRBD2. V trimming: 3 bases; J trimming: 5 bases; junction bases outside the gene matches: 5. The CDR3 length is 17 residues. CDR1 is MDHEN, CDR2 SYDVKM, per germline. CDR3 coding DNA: TGTGCCAGCAGTTTCCGGACTAGCGGGAGGAATACCGGGGAGCTGTTTTTT. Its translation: CASSFRTSGRNTGELFF.

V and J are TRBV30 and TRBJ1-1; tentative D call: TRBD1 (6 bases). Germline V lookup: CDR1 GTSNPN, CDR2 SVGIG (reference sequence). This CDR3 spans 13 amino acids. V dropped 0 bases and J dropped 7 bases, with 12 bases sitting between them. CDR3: CAWSVKGGSEAFF. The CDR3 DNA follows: TGTGCCTGGAGTGTAAAAGGGGGAAGTGAAGCTTTCTTT.

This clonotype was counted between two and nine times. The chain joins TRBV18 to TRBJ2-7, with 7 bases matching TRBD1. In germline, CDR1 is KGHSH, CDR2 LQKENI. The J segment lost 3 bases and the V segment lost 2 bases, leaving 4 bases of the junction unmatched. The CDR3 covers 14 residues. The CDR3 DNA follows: TGTGCCAGCTCACCAGGGACAGACTACTACGAGCAGTACTTC. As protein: CASSPGTDYYEQYF.

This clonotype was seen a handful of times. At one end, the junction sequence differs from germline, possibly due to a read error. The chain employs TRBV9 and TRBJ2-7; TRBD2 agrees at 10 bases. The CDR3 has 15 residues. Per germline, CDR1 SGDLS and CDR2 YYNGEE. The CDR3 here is CASSAGLAETYERYF. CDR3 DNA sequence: TGTGCCAGCAGCGCCGGACTAGCGGAAACCTACGAGCGGTACTTC. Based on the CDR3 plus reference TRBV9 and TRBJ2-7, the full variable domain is DSGVTQTPKHLITATGQRVTLRCSPRSGDLSVYWYQQSLDQGLQFLIQYYNGEERAKGNILERFSAQQFPDLHSELNLSSLELGDSALYFCASSAGLAETYERYFGPGTRLTVT.

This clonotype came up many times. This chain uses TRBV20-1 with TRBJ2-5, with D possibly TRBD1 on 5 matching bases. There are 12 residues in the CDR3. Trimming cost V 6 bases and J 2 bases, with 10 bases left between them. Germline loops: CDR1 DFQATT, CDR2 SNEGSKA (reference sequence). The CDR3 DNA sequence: TGCAGTGCCCCGGACATACAAGAGACCCAGTACTTC. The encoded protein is CSAPDIQETQYF.

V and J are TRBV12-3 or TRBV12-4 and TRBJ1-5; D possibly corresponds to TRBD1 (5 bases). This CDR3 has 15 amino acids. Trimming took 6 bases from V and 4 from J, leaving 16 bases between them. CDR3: CASSRDGRENQPQHF. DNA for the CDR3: TGTGCCAGCAGCCGGGACGGCAGGGAGAATCAGCCCCAGCATTTT.

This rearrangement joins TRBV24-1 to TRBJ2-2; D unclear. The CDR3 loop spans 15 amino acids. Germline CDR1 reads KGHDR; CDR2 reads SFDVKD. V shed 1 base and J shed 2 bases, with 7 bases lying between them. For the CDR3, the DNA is TGTGCCACCAGTGATTTCCGCAGAAACACCGGGGAGCTGTTTTTT. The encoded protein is CATSDFRRNTGELFF.

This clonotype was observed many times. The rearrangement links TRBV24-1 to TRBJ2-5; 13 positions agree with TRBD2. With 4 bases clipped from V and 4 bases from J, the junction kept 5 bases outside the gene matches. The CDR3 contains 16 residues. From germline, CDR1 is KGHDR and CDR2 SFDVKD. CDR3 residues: CATSDWTSGGGETQYF. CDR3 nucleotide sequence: TGTGCCACCAGTGACTGGACTAGCGGGGGCGGAGAGACCCAGTACTTC.

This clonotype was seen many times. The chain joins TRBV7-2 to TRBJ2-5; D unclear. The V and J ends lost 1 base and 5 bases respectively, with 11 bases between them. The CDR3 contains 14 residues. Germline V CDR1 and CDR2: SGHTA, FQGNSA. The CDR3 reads CASSLGAKPETQYF. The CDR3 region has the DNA TGTGCCAGCAGCTTAGGGGCCAAGCCGGAGACCCAGTACTTC.

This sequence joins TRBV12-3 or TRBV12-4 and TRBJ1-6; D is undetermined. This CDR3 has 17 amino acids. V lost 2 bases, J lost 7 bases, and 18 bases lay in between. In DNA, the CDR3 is TGTGCCAGCAGTTTAATATTCGCAGAAAGCAGAAATTCACCCCTCCACTTT. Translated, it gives CASSLIFAESRNSPLHF.

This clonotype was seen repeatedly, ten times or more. CDR3 DNA sequence: TGTGCCAGCAGTGAAGATGGCAGGGGGAATCAGCCCCAGCATTTT. Its translation: CASSEDGRGNQPQHF. This chain joins TRBV2 and TRBJ1-5; 7 bases map to TRBD1. V was pared by 1 base and J by 4 bases, with 4 bases of the junction left unmatched. The CDR3 covers 15 residues. Germline V gene lookup returns CDR1 SNHLY and CDR2 FYNNEI.

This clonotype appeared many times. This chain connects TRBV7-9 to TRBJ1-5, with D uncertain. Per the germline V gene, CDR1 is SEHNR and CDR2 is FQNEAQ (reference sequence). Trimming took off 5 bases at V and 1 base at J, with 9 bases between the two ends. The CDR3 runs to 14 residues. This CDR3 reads CASSVPQSNQPQHF. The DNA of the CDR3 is TGTGCCAGCAGCGTACCTCAGAGCAATCAGCCCCAGCATTTT.

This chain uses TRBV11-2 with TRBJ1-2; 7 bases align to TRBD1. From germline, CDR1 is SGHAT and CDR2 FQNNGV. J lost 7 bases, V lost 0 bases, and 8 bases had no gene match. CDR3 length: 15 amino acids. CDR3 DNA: TGTGCCAGCAGCTTAGAAGGGGGCCAGGGTCCTGGCTACACCTTC. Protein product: CASSLEGGQGPGYTF. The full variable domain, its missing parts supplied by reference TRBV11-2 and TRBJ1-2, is EAGVAQSPRYKIIEKRQSVAFWCNPISGHATLYWYQQILGQGPKLLIQFQNNGVVDDSQLPKDRFSAERLKGVDSTLKIQPAKLEDSAVYLCASSLEGGQGPGYTFGSGTRLTVV.

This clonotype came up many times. The CDR3 spells CATEAQGQRYTF. The CDR3 DNA follows: TGTGCCACTGAAGCACAGGGGCAGCGCTACACCTTC. The rearrangement links TRBV19 to TRBJ1-2; 7 nucleotides agree with TRBD1. Germline assignment: CDR1 LNHDA and CDR2 SQIVND (reference sequence). The CDR3 is 12 amino acids. The trim removed 10 bases at V and 9 bases at J, leaving 11 bases unmatched.

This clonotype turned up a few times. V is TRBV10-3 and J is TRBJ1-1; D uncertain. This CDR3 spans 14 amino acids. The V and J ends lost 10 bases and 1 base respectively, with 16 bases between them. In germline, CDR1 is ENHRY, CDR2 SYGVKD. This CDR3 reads CASGQTVGNTEAFF. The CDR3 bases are TGTGCCAGTGGGCAAACCGTGGGGAACACTGAAGCTTTCTTT.

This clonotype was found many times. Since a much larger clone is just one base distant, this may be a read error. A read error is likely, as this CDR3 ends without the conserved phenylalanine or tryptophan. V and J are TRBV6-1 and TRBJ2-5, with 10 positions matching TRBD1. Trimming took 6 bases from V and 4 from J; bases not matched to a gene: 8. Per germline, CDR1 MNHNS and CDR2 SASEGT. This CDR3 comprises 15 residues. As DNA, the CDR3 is TGTGCCAGCAGGGGGACAGGGGAGTTTCGAGAGACCCAGTACGTC. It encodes CASRGTGEFRETQYV.

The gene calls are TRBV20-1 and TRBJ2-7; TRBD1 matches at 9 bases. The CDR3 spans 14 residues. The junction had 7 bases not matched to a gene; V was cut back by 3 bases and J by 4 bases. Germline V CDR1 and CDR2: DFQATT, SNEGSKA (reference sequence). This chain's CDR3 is CSASTDRGGYEQYF. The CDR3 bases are TGCAGTGCTAGCACGGACAGGGGTGGTTACGAGCAGTACTTC.

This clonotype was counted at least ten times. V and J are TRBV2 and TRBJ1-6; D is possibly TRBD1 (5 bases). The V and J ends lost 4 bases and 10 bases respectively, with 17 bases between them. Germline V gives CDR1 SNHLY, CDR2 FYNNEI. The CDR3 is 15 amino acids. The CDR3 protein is CASSAGSEKGSPLHF. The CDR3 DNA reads TGTGCCAGCAGTGCAGGGTCGGAGAAAGGATCACCCCTCCACTTT.

The CDR3 is CASRDVGVMYGYTF. Written as DNA, the CDR3 is TGTGCCAGTAGAGACGTGGGGGTTATGTATGGCTACACCTTC. This chain uses TRBV19 with TRBJ1-2; D is perhaps TRBD1 (5 bases). From germline, CDR1 is LNHDA and CDR2 SQIVND (reference sequence). V shed 6 bases and J shed 5 bases, with 16 bases lying between them. The CDR3 is made up of 14 amino acids.